This entry lists 14 T cell receptor beta chains sequenced from one sample in a study of T cells in Graves' hyperthyroidism and ophthalmopathy. TCR beta CDR3 sequences were amplified from RNA transcripts. During a first-round RT-PCR of the TCR CDR3, the HTBI primer set was used. TCRdb redid the calling of the multiplex PCR reads with MiXCR, one entry per CDR3 protein. The sample records around 55,000 distinct CDR3 sequences, roughly half being singletons. The sequenced material came from blood. The receptors come from a woman between 45 and 60 years old with Graves' ophthalmopathy.

In the case of this clonotype: One base away lies a much larger clone, so this may be a sequencing read error. V usage is TRBV5-1 and J usage is TRBJ2-4, with D uncertain. From germline, CDR1 is SGHRS and CDR2 YFSETQ. The length of the CDR3 is 11 residues. Trimming took 0 bases from V and 13 from J, leaving 8 bases between them. CDR3 sequence reads: CASSLGGAQYF. The CDR3 bases are TGCGCCAGCAGCTTGGGAGGTGCCCAGTACTTC. Filled out from reference TRBV5-1 and TRBJ2-4, the complete variable domain reads KAGVTQTPRYLIKTRGQQVTLSCSPISGHRSVSWYQQTPGQGLQFLFEYFSETQRNKGNFPGRFSGRQFSNSRSEMNVSTLELGDSALYLCASSLGGAQYFGAGTRLSVL.

The genes are TRBV2 and TRBJ1-5, with D hard to call. Trimming removed 6 bases from V and 0 bases from J, with 18 bases in between. Germline V CDR1 and CDR2: SNHLY, FYNNEI. The CDR3 extends over 17 amino acids. The CDR3 region is CASSQELDFLSNQPQHF. For the CDR3, the DNA is TGTGCCAGCAGCCAAGAGCTGGACTTCCTTAGCAATCAGCCCCAGCATTTT. Full variable domain (rest looked up from reference TRBV2 and TRBJ1-5): EPEVTQTPSHQVTQMGQEVILRCVPISNHLYFYWYRQILGQKVEFLVSFYNNEISEKSEIFDDQFSVERPDGSNFTLKIRSTKLEDSAMYFCASSQELDFLSNQPQHFGDGTRLSIL.

V usage is TRBV7-8 and J usage is TRBJ1-2; the match to TRBD1 covers 12 bases. Germline loops: CDR1 SGHVS, CDR2 FQNEAQ. The CDR3 spans 15 residues. The V and J ends lost 5 bases and 4 bases, in that order; junction bases with no gene match: 5. Written as DNA, the CDR3 is TGTGCCAGCAGCGCAGGGACAGGGGGCGGCTATGGCTACACCTTC. Translated: CASSAGTGGGYGYTF.

This clonotype has at least ten counts. CDR3 region: CASSLGGARDTQYF. CDR3 DNA: TGTGCCAGCAGTTTAGGGGGGGCGAGAGATACGCAGTATTTT. The rearrangement uses TRBV12-3 or TRBV12-4 and TRBJ2-3, with D possibly being TRBD1 or TRBD2 (6 bases each). V was clipped by 1 base and J by 5 bases, with 10 bases between them. The CDR3 runs 14 residues.

About this clonotype: Sequence at one end of the junction differs from germline and may be a read error. The J gene is TRBJ2-5, the V gene TRBV11-2; D may be TRBD1 or TRBD2 (5 bases each). Germline CDR1 is SGHAT and CDR2 is FQNNGV. The length of the CDR3 is 11 residues. The CDR3 DNA sequence: TGTGCCAGCAGCCCCAGGGAGAACCAGTACTTC. Its translation is CASSPRENQYF.

The chain uses TRBV6-9 and TRBJ2-1, with D perhaps assigned TRBD1 or TRBD2 (5 bases each). With 10 bases removed from V and 8 bases from J, the gap between germline ends came to 21 bases. This CDR3 comprises 14 residues. CDR1 and CDR2 (germline): MNHGY, SVAAGI. The CDR3 spells CANTPKGSSYEQFF. The CDR3 region has the DNA TGTGCCAACACACCTAAGGGGAGTAGCTATGAGCAGTTCTTC.

This clonotype was counted ten times or more. The V call is TRBV19, the J call TRBJ2-7, with D perhaps TRBD2 (5 bases). The length of the CDR3 is 14 residues. V lost 4 bases and J 1 base, leaving 11 bases between the germline ends. CDR1 LNHDA and CDR2 SQIVND come from the germline V gene (reference sequence). CDR3 DNA: TGTGCCAGTAGTAGCCGGGAACTGTCCTACGAGCAGTACTTC. Its translation is CASSSRELSYEQYF.

In its sample, this clonotype was seen many times. J is TRBJ2-3 and V is TRBV20-1; 10 nucleotides match TRBD2. Trimming cost V 4 bases and J 5 bases; bases outside gene matches: 6. This CDR3 is built from 14 residues. Germline V gene data show CDR1 as DFQATT and CDR2 as SNEGSKA (reference sequence). The CDR3 DNA sequence: TGCAGTGCTACAAGCGGGGGGGCGAAAGATACGCAGTATTTT. Amino acid sequence: CSATSGGAKDTQYF.

This clonotype came up a few times. A read error is possible here, since a much larger clone lies one base away. This CDR3 is missing its conserved last phenylalanine or tryptophan, likely due to a read error. This CDR3 is CASRLNRRGNTEAFS. In nucleotides, the CDR3 is TGTGCCAGCAGATTAAACAGGAGAGGCAACACTGAAGCTTTCTCT. V is TRBV12-3 or TRBV12-4 and J is TRBJ1-1, with D possibly TRBD1 on 5 matching bases. V lost 6 bases to trimming and J lost 2 bases, with 16 bases between them. The CDR3 is 15 residues long.

The sample holds one count of this clonotype. V gene TRBV7-8 combines with J gene TRBJ1-6, with TRBD1 matching over 11 bases. CDR3 length equals 15 residues. The germline CDR1 and CDR2 sequences are SGHVS and FQNEAQ. V was clipped by 1 base and J by 13 bases; unmatched bases: 6. The CDR3 is CASSLVDRGLQPLHF. Written as DNA, the CDR3 is TGTGCCAGCAGCTTAGTGGACAGGGGGCTTCAGCCCCTCCACTTT.

The chain links TRBV15 to TRBJ2-1; 11 nucleotides align to TRBD2. This CDR3 spans 17 amino acids. Germline trimming cut 3 bases from V and 6 bases from J; bases unmatched to any gene: 10. The V gene's germline CDR1 is LNHNV and CDR2 YYDKDF (reference sequence). In DNA form, the CDR3 reads TGTGCCACCAGCAGCTTGGTCCTACTAGCGGGAGTCAATGAGCAGTTCTTC. Protein sequence: CATSSLVLLAGVNEQFF.

In this sample, this clonotype turned up many times. A single base separates this from a much larger clone, so it may be a read error. The chain combines TRBV11-1 with TRBJ2-5; D not resolved. Germline V gene sequence: CDR1 SGHAT, CDR2 FQDESV (reference sequence). The CDR3 covers 16 residues. V shed 2 bases and J shed 5 bases, with 18 bases lying between them. CDR3: CASSLIPSRAWETQYF. The CDR3 coding sequence is TGTGCCAGCAGCTTAATCCCTAGTCGAGCGTGGGAGACCCAGTACTTC.

About this clonotype itself: This could be a read error, since a much larger clone is one nucleotide away. The chain couples TRBV4-1 to TRBJ2-7; TRBD2 matches 11 bases. Trimming took 4 bases from V and 2 from J; bases not matched to a gene: 7. The germline CDR1 and CDR2 sequences are MGHRA and YSYEKL. The CDR3 length is 16 residues. The CDR3 here is CASSPGLAVLAYEQYF. Written as DNA, the CDR3 is TGCGCCAGCAGCCCGGGACTAGCGGTACTCGCCTACGAGCAGTACTTC.

Ten or more counts support this clonotype. This rearrangement joins TRBV10-3 to TRBJ2-1; D is unresolved. The germline V gene encodes CDR1 ENHRY and CDR2 SYGVKD. Trimming stripped 8 bases from V and 4 bases from J, with 12 bases between. The CDR3 loop spans 13 amino acids. CDR3 sequence (DNA): TGTGCCATCGGAGACATCGAGTACAATGAGCAGTTCTTC. Translating gives CAIGDIEYNEQFF.